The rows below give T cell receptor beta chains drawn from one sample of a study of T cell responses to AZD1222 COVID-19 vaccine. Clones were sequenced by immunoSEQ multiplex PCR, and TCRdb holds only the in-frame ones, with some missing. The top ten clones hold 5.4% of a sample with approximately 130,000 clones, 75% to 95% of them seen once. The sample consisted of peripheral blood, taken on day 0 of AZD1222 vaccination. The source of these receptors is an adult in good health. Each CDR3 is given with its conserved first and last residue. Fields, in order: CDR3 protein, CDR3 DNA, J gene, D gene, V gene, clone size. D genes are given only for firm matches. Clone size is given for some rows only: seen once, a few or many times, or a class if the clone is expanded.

CASSELGETQYF	TGTGCCAGCAGTGAATTGGGAGAGACCCAGTACTTC	TRBJ2-5	NA	TRBV6-1	NA
CASTAGGTQYF	TGTGCCAGCACGGCGGGAGGAACCCAGTACTTC	TRBJ2-5	TRBD2	TRBV6-5	NA
CAWSVYADRGNEQYF	TGTGCCTGGAGTGTCTATGCGGACAGGGGAAACGAGCAGTACTTC	TRBJ2-7	TRBD1	TRBV30	NA
CAVRTPAGATDTQYF	TGTGCCGTCCGAACCCCAGCGGGAGCAACAGATACGCAGTATTTT	TRBJ2-3	TRBD2	TRBV27	NA
CASSEVDEQFF	TGTGCCAGCAGTGAAGTGGATGAGCAGTTCTTC	TRBJ2-1	NA	TRBV6-1	once
CASGGQRSYEQYF	TGTGCCAGCGGTGGACAGAGGAGCTACGAGCAGTACTTC	TRBJ2-7	NA	TRBV27	NA
CASRGFRGGERPQHF	TGTGCCAGCAGGGGATTTAGGGGGGGCGAACGGCCCCAGCATTTT	TRBJ1-5	NA	TRBV6-5	NA
CASSLTGEGTDTQYF	TGTGCCAGCAGTTTGACAGGGGAGGGCACAGATACGCAGTATTTT	TRBJ2-3	TRBD1	TRBV5-5	once
CASSQDSGRSSYNEQFF	TGTGCCAGCAGCCAAGATTCGGGCCGGAGCTCCTACAATGAGCAGTTCTTC	TRBJ2-1	NA	TRBV14	NA
CASNHQANTEAFF	TGTGCCAGCAACCACCAGGCGAACACTGAAGCTTTCTTT	TRBJ1-1	NA	TRBV5-6	NA
CASSLDLTDTQYF	TGTGCCAGCAGCTTAGACTTGACAGATACGCAGTATTTT	TRBJ2-3	NA	TRBV11-2	NA
CASSPQQANTGELFF	TGTGCCAGCTCACCGCAACAAGCGAACACCGGGGAGCTGTTTTTT	TRBJ2-2	NA	TRBV18	NA
CASSLVGEQFF	TGTGCCAGCAGTTTGGTCGGTGAGCAGTTCTTC	TRBJ2-1	NA	TRBV28	NA
CASRQGTGELFF	TGTGCCAGCAGACAGGGGACCGGGGAGCTGTTTTTT	TRBJ2-2	TRBD1	TRBV6-5	NA
CASNRPSNTEAFF	TGTGCCAGCAACAGACCCTCGAACACTGAAGCTTTCTTT	TRBJ1-1	NA	TRBV21-1	once
CASSLRFGDRDTEAFF	TGTGCCAGCAGCCTAAGGTTTGGGGATCGGGACACTGAAGCTTTCTTT	TRBJ1-1	NA	TRBV11-2	NA
CASSSRTGQPQHF	TGTGCCAGCAGCTCCAGGACTGGACAGCCCCAGCATTTT	TRBJ1-5	NA	TRBV5-6	NA
CASSFRTGTSDYNEQFF	TGCGCCAGCAGCTTTCGGACCGGGACTAGCGATTACAATGAGCAGTTCTTC	TRBJ2-1	TRBD2	TRBV5-1	NA
CASSLGQGDWYSNQPQHF	TGTGCCAGCAGCTTGGGACAGGGGGATTGGTATAGCAATCAGCCCCAGCATTTT	TRBJ1-5	TRBD1	TRBV28	NA
CASSQMTGSGNTIYF	TGTGCCAGCAGCCAGATGACAGGGTCTGGAAACACCATATATTTT	TRBJ1-3	TRBD1	TRBV3-1/TRBV3-2	NA
CASSLSSRTNYGYTF	TGTGCCAGCAGCTTGTCCTCCAGGACTAACTATGGCTACACCTTC	TRBJ1-2	NA	TRBV5-4	NA
CASSIDRASNQPQHF	TGTGCCAGTAGTATAGATCGGGCGAGCAATCAGCCCCAGCATTTT	TRBJ1-5	NA	TRBV19	NA
CASSSQTGKMGNQPQHF	TGTGCCAGCAGTTCCCAAACAGGGAAGATGGGCAATCAGCCCCAGCATTTT	TRBJ1-5	NA	TRBV28	NA
CASRTDRIYGYTF	TGTGCCAGCAGAACCGACAGGATCTATGGCTACACCTTC	TRBJ1-2	NA	TRBV12-1	NA
CASSPPPEVNQETQYF	TGTGCCAGCAGCCCTCCGCCGGAGGTTAACCAAGAGACCCAGTACTTC	TRBJ2-5	NA	TRBV5-5	NA